Following are 27 T cell receptor beta chains from one sample sequenced in a study of cytomegalovirus exposure and HLA in healthy donors. Researchers ran the PCR with 60 Vbeta and 13 Jbeta primers. Assay: immunoSEQ multiplex PCR; the TCRdb copy retains only in-frame clones and omits some. The sample shows 90,000 to 120,000 clones, around 76% of them seen only once. The sequencing input was PBMCs. Source of these receptors: a woman between 45 and 65 years old in good health and CMV-seropositive.

This clone appeared a few times. V and J are TRBV5-4 and TRBJ2-7, with 14 bases identical to TRBD2. Germline CDR1 and CDR2: SGHNT and YYREEE (reference sequence). Germline trimming cut 4 bases from V and 5 bases from J; bases unmatched to any gene: 5. The CDR3 has 15 residues. CDR3 DNA sequence: TGTGCCAGCAGCCAGACTAGCGGGAGGGCCAACGAGCAGTACTTC. Its protein product is CASSQTSGRANEQYF.

The V call is TRBV5-1, the J call TRBJ2-7; 10 bases match TRBD1. From germline, CDR1 is SGHRS and CDR2 YFSETQ. The ends lost 4 bases at V and 6 bases at J; junction bases unmatched: 10. This CDR3 has 15 residues. CDR3 DNA: TGCGCCAGCAGCCTTGGACAGGGGGGATTGGGCGAGCAGTACTTC. Protein: CASSLGQGGLGEQYF. Supplemented by reference TRBV5-1 and TRBJ2-7, the full variable domain reads KAGVTQTPRYLIKTRGQQVTLSCSPISGHRSVSWYQQTPGQGLQFLFEYFSETQRNKGNFPGRFSGRQFSNSRSEMNVSTLELGDSALYLCASSLGQGGLGEQYFGPGTRLTVT.

The chain uses TRBV10-3 and TRBJ1-6; 9 bases line up with TRBD1. J lost 8 bases, V lost 6 bases, and 2 bases had no gene match. CDR1 is ENHRY, CDR2 SYGVKD, per germline. This CDR3 is 13 amino acids long. The CDR3 coding sequence is TGTGCCATCAGCCGGGACAGGGATTCACCCCTCCACTTT. Residues: CAISRDRDSPLHF.

This clone was seen only a few times. The chain carries TRBV15 and TRBJ1-3, with D unclear. The CDR3 runs 15 residues. The germline gives CDR1 LNHNV, CDR2 YYDKDF (reference sequence). Trimming left V 5 bases short and J 3 bases short, with 14 bases between. CDR3 bases: TGTGCCACCAGCCCCCCACAGCGGGGTGGAAACACCATATATTTT. Protein product: CATSPPQRGGNTIYF.

The chain uses TRBV18 and TRBJ2-4; the D gene is possibly TRBD2 (6 bases). Between the trimmed V and J ends, which lost 8 bases and 1 base, there was a span of 9 bases. CDR3 length: 13 amino acids. Germline CDR1 and CDR2: KGHSH and LQKENI. The CDR3 sequence: CASHGGAKNIQYF. The CDR3 DNA follows: TGTGCCAGCCATGGGGGGGCCAAAAACATTCAGTACTTC.

The V call is TRBV2, the J call TRBJ1-6; 8 bases are a match to TRBD1. V trimming: 6 bases; J trimming: 7 bases; junction bases outside the gene matches: 5. The length of the CDR3 is 14 residues. CDR1 is SNHLY and CDR2 is FYNNEI in the germline V gene. CDR3 DNA sequence: TGTGCCAGCAGGCCCGACAGGGGCAATTCACCCCTCCACTTT. Amino acid sequence: CASRPDRGNSPLHF.

This clone was observed a single time. This chain links TRBV5-6 with TRBJ2-1; tentative D call: TRBD2 (5 bases). This CDR3 has 13 amino acids. V lost 5 bases, J lost 6 bases, and 12 bases lay in between. Germline values: CDR1 SGHDT, CDR2 YYEEEE. The CDR3, as DNA: TGTGCCAGCAGTTTTCTAAGCGGCAATGAGCAGTTCTTC. It specifies CASSFLSGNEQFF.

The genes are TRBV30 and TRBJ2-1; D unresolved. CDR3 length equals 14 residues. Trimming took off 3 bases at V and 4 bases at J, with 13 bases between the two ends. The germline CDR1 and CDR2 sequences are GTSNPN and SVGIG (reference sequence). This CDR3 is CAWSLSSGYNEQFF. CDR3 bases: TGTGCCTGGAGCCTCAGTTCGGGTTACAATGAGCAGTTCTTC.

This clone has only a few counts. This sequence joins TRBV7-3 and TRBJ2-1; 11 bases fit TRBD2. Trimming removed 0 bases from V and 5 bases from J; junction bases left unmatched: 0. The CDR3 length is 15 residues. The V gene's germline CDR1 is SGHTA and CDR2 FQGTGA. CDR3 in DNA: TGTGCCAGCAGCTTAACTAGCGGGAGGGACAATGAGCAGTTCTTC. It encodes CASSLTSGRDNEQFF. The full variable domain, completed using reference TRBV7-3 and TRBJ2-1, is GAGVSQTPSNKVTEKGKYVELRCDPISGHTALYWYRQSLGQGPEFLIYFQGTGAADDSGLPNDRFFAVRPEGSVSTLKIQRTERGDSAVYLCASSLTSGRDNEQFFGPGTRLTVL.

This clone was found once. The chain links TRBV7-8 to TRBJ2-3; the D gene is possibly TRBD1 (6 bases). The V gene's germline CDR1 is SGHVS and CDR2 FQNEAQ. This CDR3 is 16 amino acids long. V was pared by 1 base and J by 0 bases, with 11 bases between. CDR3 sequence reads: CASSLVGTPSTDTQYF. The CDR3 DNA sequence: TGTGCCAGCAGCTTAGTGGGGACACCTAGCACAGATACGCAGTATTTT.

This clone was counted a single time. The CDR3 spells CASSLETLGGGDQPQHF. CDR3 coding DNA: TGTGCCAGCAGCTTAGAGACTTTAGGGGGGGGCGATCAGCCCCAGCATTTT. The rearrangement links TRBV7-9 to TRBJ1-5; the D gene is possibly TRBD1 (6 bases). V lost 1 base, J lost 5 bases, and 18 bases lay in between. The length of the CDR3 is 17 residues. Germline assignment: CDR1 SEHNR and CDR2 FQNEAQ (reference sequence).

The chain joins TRBV6-1 to TRBJ1-5, with TRBD1 matching 7 bases. The CDR3 runs to 18 residues. In germline, CDR1 is MNHNS, CDR2 SASEGT. The V gene end was trimmed by 1 base and the J gene end by 6 bases; junction bases not matched to a gene: 15. The CDR3 here is CASSEVRTGLRRGQPQHF. The CDR3 DNA reads as TGTGCCAGCAGTGAAGTTAGGACAGGCCTTCGGCGGGGTCAGCCCCAGCATTTT.

V gene TRBV7-9 combines with J gene TRBJ2-5, with D hard to call. The J call may be faulty, since TRBJ2-7 better matches the DNA end. The CDR3 length is 14 residues. Germline V gives CDR1 SEHNR, CDR2 FQNEAQ (reference sequence). CDR3 in amino acids: CASSSLETPYEQYF. The CDR3 DNA follows: TGTGCCAGCAGCTCCTTAGAAACCCCCTACGAGCAGTACTTC.

In the case of this clone: An end of the junction differs from the germline gene, which may be a read error. The CDR3 DNA sequence: TGTGCTAGCATCCCGAGGGTGGGTCTTAGCGGGAGGGCCTACAATGAGCAGTTCTTC. Translating it yields CASIPRVGLSGRAYNEQFF. The chain carries TRBV7-7 and TRBJ2-1; 11 nucleotides agree with TRBD2. The CDR3 has 19 residues. The germline gives CDR1 SSHAT, CDR2 FNYEAQ (reference sequence).

V is TRBV7-6 and J is TRBJ2-3; 7 bases align to TRBD2. The CDR3 spans 16 residues. Germline V gene data show CDR1 as SGHVS and CDR2 as FNYEAQ. V trimming: 2 bases; J trimming: 0 bases; junction bases outside the gene matches: 5. CDR3 sequence (DNA): TGTGCCAGCAGCTTATTCTGGGAGGGGAGCACAGATACGCAGTATTTT. As protein: CASSLFWEGSTDTQYF.

This chain uses TRBV4-2 with TRBJ2-7; 10 bases align to TRBD2. Germline lookup yields CDR1 LGHNA and CDR2 YNFKEQ. This CDR3 contains 15 residues. V was pared by 1 base and J by 2 bases, with 2 bases of the junction left unmatched. CDR3 in amino acids: CASSQGTSGAYEQYF. CDR3 nucleotide sequence: TGTGCCAGCAGCCAAGGGACTAGCGGTGCCTACGAGCAGTACTTC.

The DNA of the CDR3 is TGTGCCAGCAGCGCCTCGGTGAACACTGAAGCTTTCTTT. Translated: CASSASVNTEAFF. This sequence joins TRBV13 and TRBJ1-1; D gene unclear. Trimming removed 5 bases at V and 0 bases at J, with 7 bases between. This CDR3 is 13 amino acids long. Germline lookup yields CDR1 PRHDT and CDR2 FYEKMQ (reference sequence).

This chain links TRBV10-3 with TRBJ2-4, with D possibly TRBD1 on 6 matching bases. V was cut by 3 bases and J by 0 bases, with 15 bases left in between. This CDR3 is 17 amino acids long. Germline V gene sequence: CDR1 ENHRY, CDR2 SYGVKD. The CDR3 loop is CAISDHGDKLAKNIQYF. As DNA, the CDR3 is TGTGCCATCAGTGACCACGGGGACAAACTAGCCAAAAACATTCAGTACTTC.

The genes are TRBV2 and TRBJ1-5, with a possible D match to TRBD1 (5 bases). The germline V gene encodes CDR1 SNHLY and CDR2 FYNNEI. The CDR3 sequence is 12 residues long. V was pared by 10 bases and J by 5 bases, with 12 bases between. The CDR3, as DNA: TGTGCCACGAGACAGTTTGATCAGCCCCAGCATTTT. It encodes CATRQFDQPQHF.

The gene calls are TRBV9 and TRBJ2-3; TRBD2 is a possible D gene (5 bases). Trimming shortened V by 3 bases and J by 1 base, and 18 bases separated the two germline ends. CDR3 length: 17 amino acids. The germline gives CDR1 SGDLS, CDR2 YYNGEE. The CDR3 is CASSDLILARGTDTQYF. The CDR3 nucleotides are TGTGCCAGCAGCGACCTCATTTTGGCGAGGGGCACAGATACGCAGTATTTT.

The V call is TRBV25-1, the J call TRBJ1-2, with a possible D match to TRBD1 (5 bases). V gave up 5 bases and J gave up 7 bases, with 14 bases separating them. The CDR3 consists of 13 residues. From germline, CDR1 is MGHDK and CDR2 SYGVNS. Here the CDR3 DNA reads TGTGCCAGCAGTAAAGTTGGGGCCGCTGGCTACACCTTC. It specifies CASSKVGAAGYTF.

The sample holds one count of this clone. This CDR3 is CASSYGRTGELFF. DNA for the CDR3: TGTGCCAGCAGTTACGGCCGCACCGGGGAGCTGTTTTTT. This chain connects TRBV6-5 to TRBJ2-2; D is unresolved. Germline V gene lookup returns CDR1 MNHEY and CDR2 SVGAGI. CDR3 length: 13 residues. Deletions cut 2 bases from V and 4 bases from J, with 5 bases between.

This clone is a singleton in its sample. The chain employs TRBV27 and TRBJ2-7, with 11 bases identical to TRBD2. V was clipped by 8 bases and J by 4 bases; unmatched bases: 7. The CDR3 length is 14 residues. Germline CDR1 and CDR2: MNHEY and SMNVEV (reference sequence). CDR3 DNA sequence: TGTGCCAGCGGCTCCGGGACTAGCGGTTACGAGCAGTACTTC. This gives the protein CASGSGTSGYEQYF.

The V and J genes are TRBV19 and TRBJ2-1; tentatively, D is TRBD1 (5 bases). Germline CDR1 is LNHDA and CDR2 is SQIVND (reference sequence). This CDR3 has 13 residues. Trimming took 7 bases from V and 4 from J, leaving 11 bases between them. The CDR3 loop is CASTMTAYNEQFF. CDR3 in DNA: TGTGCCAGTACCATGACAGCGTACAATGAGCAGTTCTTC.

The V and J genes are TRBV9 and TRBJ2-1, with 14 bases that match TRBD2. Germline CDR1 is SGDLS and CDR2 is YYNGEE. V trimming: 3 bases; J trimming: 9 bases; junction bases outside the gene matches: 5. The CDR3 loop spans 15 amino acids. The CDR3 coding sequence is TGTGCCAGCAGCGAGGGACTAGCGGGAGAGGGTGAGCAGTTCTTC. Protein: CASSEGLAGEGEQFF.

With regard to this clone: A junction boundary mismatches the germline segment, possibly from a read error. The chain recombines TRBV5-1 with TRBJ2-5; 7 positions match TRBD2. The CDR3 has 14 amino acids. The germline gives CDR1 SGHRS, CDR2 YFSETQ. CDR3 sequence: CAGSLLAGQETQYF. The CDR3 nucleotides are TGCGCCGGCAGCCTCTTAGCGGGCCAAGAGACCCAGTACTTC.

This clone has more than one count but fewer than ten. V usage is TRBV4-1 and J usage is TRBJ2-7, with a tentative D call TRBD1 (5 bases). The germline V gene has CDR1 MGHRA and CDR2 YSYEKL. The CDR3 spans 15 residues. V was clipped by 0 bases and J by 2 bases, with 11 bases between them. The DNA of the CDR3 is TGCGCCAGCAGCCAAGACCAACCAGGGCCCTACGAGCAGTACTTC. This encodes CASSQDQPGPYEQYF.